The 28 T cell receptor beta chains listed next were all sequenced from one sample in a study of blood T cell repertoires in COVID-19. The protocol was immunoSEQ multiplex PCR, while the TCRdb copy is restricted to in-frame clones and leaves out a portion. The top ten clones hold 6% to 8% of a sample with nearly 350,000 clones, about 90% of them seen once. Sequencing used peripheral blood. These receptors came from a woman in her 70s with COVID-19, enrolled during active disease.

The chain is built from TRBV5-1 and TRBJ2-5, with D maybe TRBD2 (6 bases). The CDR3 is made up of 15 amino acids. The germline V gene encodes CDR1 SGHRS and CDR2 YFSETQ. V was trimmed by 6 bases and J by 1 base, leaving 16 bases between them. This CDR3 is CASIKLGGLQETQYF. In DNA, the CDR3 is TGCGCCAGCATTAAATTGGGGGGTCTCCAAGAGACCCAGTACTTC.

This clone was seen more than once but under ten times. The chain recombines TRBV5-6 with TRBJ1-1; TRBD1 might be the D (6 bases). Trimming took 4 bases from V and 1 from J, leaving 14 bases between them. This CDR3 spans 15 amino acids. CDR1 is SGHDT and CDR2 is YYEEEE in the germline V gene. CDR3 region: CASSPVGAPNTEAFF. The CDR3 DNA reads TGTGCCAGCAGCCCGGTGGGGGCTCCGAACACTGAAGCTTTCTTT.

This clone occurred once. The chain recombines TRBV14 with TRBJ1-2, with a tentative D call TRBD1 (6 bases). Germline loops: CDR1 SGHDN, CDR2 FVKESK. Trimming pared 2 bases from V and 3 bases from J, leaving 10 bases between. The CDR3 runs 14 residues. The chain's CDR3 is CASSQTGSYYGYTF. The CDR3, as DNA: TGTGCCAGCAGCCAAACAGGGAGTTACTATGGCTACACCTTC.

This clone was observed a few times. The chain uses TRBV7-9 and TRBJ2-7, with D possibly matching TRBD1 (6 bases). The CDR3 is 13 residues long. V was cut by 6 bases and J by 7 bases, with 16 bases left in between. Germline CDR1 is SEHNR and CDR2 is FQNEAQ (reference sequence). This chain's CDR3 is CASRPGQLKEQYF. CDR3 nucleotide sequence: TGTGCCAGCAGACCCGGACAGCTTAAGGAGCAGTACTTC. Full variable domain (outside the CDR3, taken from reference TRBV7-9 and TRBJ2-7): DTGVSQNPRHKITKRGQNVTFRCDPISEHNRLYWYRQTLGQGPEFLTYFQNEAQLEKSRLLSDRFSAERPKGSFSTLEIQRTEQGDSAMYLCASRPGQLKEQYFGPGTRLTVT.

This clone has just one count. V is TRBV9 and J is TRBJ2-2; D remains unclear. Germline V gene lookup returns CDR1 SGDLS and CDR2 YYNGEE. CDR3 length: 11 residues. The V end lost 3 bases, the J end lost 7 bases, and 4 bases lay between the germline ends. The CDR3 DNA reads as TGTGCCAGCAGCGCCAACGGGGAGCTGTTTTTT. It encodes CASSANGELFF.

The J gene is TRBJ1-4, the V gene TRBV2; 9 bases are a match to TRBD1. The ends lost 8 bases at V and 6 bases at J; junction bases unmatched: 4. The CDR3 has 13 amino acids. Looked up from germline, CDR1 is SNHLY and CDR2 is FYNNEI. The CDR3, as DNA: TGTGCCAGCCTAGACAGGGGGGATGAAAAACTGTTTTTT. This encodes CASLDRGDEKLFF.

The chain carries TRBV10-3 and TRBJ1-4; D possibly corresponds to TRBD1 (6 bases). This CDR3 region has 11 residues. The germline V gene encodes CDR1 ENHRY and CDR2 SYGVKD. The germline V and J ends were trimmed by 10 bases and 5 bases, with 8 bases remaining between them. In nucleotides, the CDR3 is TGTGCCACTCAGGGGAATGAAAAACTGTTTTTT. Encoded protein: CATQGNEKLFF.

In its sample, this clone was seen once. The CDR3 DNA reads as TGTGCCAGCAGCAGGACAGGGCGGAGAACTGAAGCTTTCTTT. Its protein is CASSRTGRRTEAFF. The rearrangement joins TRBV27 to TRBJ1-1; 8 bases line up with TRBD1. The CDR3 is made up of 14 amino acids. V trimming: 6 bases; J trimming: 5 bases; junction bases outside the gene matches: 8. Germline V gene data show CDR1 as MNHEY and CDR2 as SMNVEV (reference sequence).

This chain uses TRBV6-5 with TRBJ2-3; maybe TRBD1 (6 bases). The CDR3 runs 13 residues. Deletions cut 7 bases from V and 5 bases from J, with 13 bases between. Looked up from germline, CDR1 is MNHEY and CDR2 is SVGAGI. The CDR3 reads CASNPGAIDTQYF. The CDR3 nucleotides are TGTGCCAGCAACCCAGGGGCTATAGATACGCAGTATTTT.

The rearrangement links TRBV9 to TRBJ1-5; 9 bases align to TRBD1. The CDR3 contains 15 residues. Germline trimming cut 4 bases from V and 5 bases from J; bases unmatched to any gene: 7. The germline V gene has CDR1 SGDLS and CDR2 YYNGEE. The DNA of the CDR3 is TGTGCCAGCAGCAGTGGGACAGGGCCCGATCAGCCCCAGCATTTT. It is translated as CASSSGTGPDQPQHF.

The V gene is TRBV29-1, the J gene TRBJ1-2; the D is unclear. CDR3 size: 13 residues. CDR1 and CDR2 from the germline V gene are SQVTM and ANQGSEA. V shed 5 bases and J shed 4 bases, with 14 bases lying between them. CDR3 sequence: CSVSTRGIYGYTF. The CDR3 DNA is TGCAGCGTTTCCACGAGAGGTATCTATGGCTACACCTTC.

The gene calls are TRBV7-2 and TRBJ2-5; TRBD2 matches at 7 bases. Germline V gene lookup returns CDR1 SGHTA and CDR2 FQGNSA. This CDR3 contains 16 residues. After removal of 5 bases from V and 5 bases from J, the junction contained 14 bases not matched to a gene. CDR3 bases: TGTGCCAGCAGCACCGATTTCGGACGGGGGGTCGAGACCCAGTACTTC. As protein: CASSTDFGRGVETQYF.

The genes are TRBV10-1 and TRBJ2-7; the D gene is possibly TRBD1 (5 bases). This CDR3 has 15 residues. Germline V gene data show CDR1 as WNHNN and CDR2 as SYGVQD (reference sequence). V gave up 0 bases and J gave up 2 bases, with 11 bases separating them. The CDR3 sequence is CASSESADKTYEQYF. The CDR3 coding sequence is TGCGCCAGCAGTGAGTCGGCGGACAAGACCTACGAGCAGTACTTC.

This chain connects TRBV5-1 to TRBJ1-2, with TRBD1 identical over 9 bases. CDR3 size: 14 residues. Per germline, CDR1 SGHRS and CDR2 YFSETQ. The junction had 9 bases not matched to a gene; V was cut back by 5 bases and J by 7 bases. The CDR3 protein is CASSLGTGYGGYTF. CDR3 DNA: TGCGCCAGCAGTCTCGGGACAGGGTATGGTGGCTACACCTTC. Filled out from reference TRBV5-1 and TRBJ1-2, the complete variable domain reads KAGVTQTPRYLIKTRGQQVTLSCSPISGHRSVSWYQQTPGQGLQFLFEYFSETQRNKGNFPGRFSGRQFSNSRSEMNVSTLELGDSALYLCASSLGTGYGGYTFGSGTRLTVV.

This rearrangement joins TRBV27 to TRBJ1-6; TRBD1 is a possible D gene (5 bases). The CDR3 has 14 residues. V dropped 2 bases and J dropped 10 bases, with 12 bases sitting between them. Germline CDR1 and CDR2: MNHEY and SMNVEV (reference sequence). The CDR3 loop is CASSLAGRESPLHF. The CDR3 coding sequence is TGTGCCAGCAGTTTAGCAGGGCGTGAATCACCCCTCCACTTT.

The V call is TRBV4-3, the J call TRBJ1-1; possible D gene TRBD1, 5 bases. Trimming took 6 bases from V and 7 from J, leaving 21 bases between them. The CDR3 has 15 amino acids. Germline V CDR1 and CDR2: LGHNA, YSLEER. CDR3 in amino acids: CASSKGQDNIGEAFF. CDR3 in DNA: TGCGCCAGCAGTAAGGGGCAAGATAATATCGGTGAAGCTTTCTTT.

V gene TRBV7-9 combines with J gene TRBJ1-1; D perhaps matches TRBD1 (5 bases). The V end lost 5 bases, the J end lost 5 bases, and 12 bases lay between the germline ends. The CDR3 loop spans 13 amino acids. CDR1 is SEHNR and CDR2 is FQNEAQ in the germline V gene (reference sequence). CDR3 nucleotide sequence: TGTGCCAGCAGCCCAGCGGGGGGAACTGAAGCTTTCTTT. It codes for CASSPAGGTEAFF.

The V gene is TRBV3-1 (or the pseudogene TRBV3-2), the J gene TRBJ2-3; TRBD2 agrees at 7 bases. The CDR3 consists of 15 residues. V dropped 4 bases and J dropped 0; count of bases not matched to a gene: 4. Germline CDR1 LGHDT, CDR2 YNNKEL (reference sequence). The chain's CDR3 is CASSLGTKSTDTQYF. Written as DNA, the CDR3 is TGTGCCAGCAGCCTAGGGACTAAGAGCACAGATACGCAGTATTTT.

This chain joins TRBV5-6 and TRBJ2-5, with 10 bases identical to TRBD1. The germline CDR1 and CDR2 sequences are SGHDT and YYEEEE. This CDR3 is built from 14 residues. V trimming: 4 bases; J trimming: 4 bases; junction bases outside the gene matches: 4. The CDR3 sequence is CASSVDRGRETQYF. The CDR3 DNA reads TGTGCCAGCAGCGTAGACAGGGGGCGAGAGACCCAGTACTTC.

The V gene is TRBV13, the J gene TRBJ1-5; D is unresolved. Deletions cut 2 bases from V and 2 bases from J, with 7 bases between. Germline values: CDR1 PRHDT, CDR2 FYEKMQ (reference sequence). The CDR3 has 14 amino acids. CDR3 nucleotides: TGTGCCAGCAGCTTAAGGCAGGGCAATCAGCCCCAGCATTTT. This codes for CASSLRQGNQPQHF.

The chain has TRBV24-1 and TRBJ1-3, with D tentatively TRBD1 (5 bases). CDR3 length equals 14 residues. Trimming left V 7 bases short and J 0 bases short, with 9 bases between. Germline V gene lookup returns CDR1 KGHDR and CDR2 SFDVKD. In nucleotides, the CDR3 is TGTGCCACCAGCGCCGGGGGCTCTGGAAACACCATATATTTT. Protein: CATSAGGSGNTIYF.

The chain is built from TRBV3-1 (or the pseudogene TRBV3-2) and TRBJ1-2, with 8 positions matching TRBD1. Germline V CDR1 and CDR2: LGHDT, YNNKEL (reference sequence). The CDR3 has 14 amino acids. V lost 4 bases to trimming and J lost 7 bases; unmatched junction nucleotides: 8. The CDR3 DNA is TGTGCCAGCAGCCGTAACGGACAGGGAAGTGGCTACACCTTC. As protein: CASSRNGQGSGYTF.

This clone was recorded only once. V usage is TRBV6-4 and J usage is TRBJ1-2; unclear D gene. Per germline, CDR1 MRHNA and CDR2 SNTAGT. The CDR3 sequence is 15 residues long. Trimming cost V 6 bases and J 4 bases, with 18 bases left between them. The CDR3 region has the DNA TGTGCCAGCAGCCCCAGTCCGGGAATCGGCTATGGCTACACCTTC. This codes for CASSPSPGIGYGYTF.

The rearrangement links TRBV10-2 to TRBJ2-1; 9 positions agree with TRBD2. The junction had 8 bases not matched to a gene; V was cut back by 5 bases and J by 3 bases. Germline loops: CDR1 WSHSY, CDR2 SAAADI. This CDR3 has 16 residues. The CDR3 loop reads CASSPLRGGLYNEQFF. CDR3 DNA sequence: TGCGCCAGCAGTCCCCTGCGGGGGGGCCTCTACAATGAGCAGTTCTTC.

The chain employs TRBV2 and TRBJ1-4, with 10 bases aligning to TRBD1. This CDR3 spans 14 amino acids. The germline V gene has CDR1 SNHLY and CDR2 FYNNEI. Trimming removed 7 bases from V and 6 bases from J; junction bases left unmatched: 5. This CDR3 reads CASTTGTGDEKLFF. The DNA of the CDR3 is TGTGCCAGCACTACCGGGACAGGGGATGAAAAACTGTTTTTT.

V gene TRBV10-1 combines with J gene TRBJ1-1; 9 nucleotides match TRBD1. V was clipped by 7 bases and J by 3 bases; unmatched bases: 9. Germline CDR1 is WNHNN and CDR2 is SYGVQD (reference sequence). The CDR3 spans 15 residues. The CDR3 coding sequence is TGCGCCAGCATCGTACAGGGGGCGCGGTACACTGAAGCTTTCTTT. Protein sequence: CASIVQGARYTEAFF.

The gene calls are TRBV9 and TRBJ2-5; D call uncertain. The V and J ends lost 6 bases and 1 base respectively, with 10 bases between them. The CDR3 is 13 residues long. Germline loops: CDR1 SGDLS, CDR2 YYNGEE. The CDR3 DNA is TGTGCCAGCAATAGAGGCGCCCAAGAGACCCAGTACTTC. Translated, it gives CASNRGAQETQYF.

DNA of the CDR3: TGTGCCTACTCCGGGACAGTCTCCTACGAGCAGTACTTC. Translating it yields CAYSGTVSYEQYF. The V and J genes are TRBV30 and TRBJ2-7, with 7 bases fitting TRBD1. Trimming cost V 7 bases and J 0 bases; bases outside gene matches: 6. The CDR3 length is 13 residues. CDR1 GTSNPN and CDR2 SVGIG come from the germline V gene (reference sequence).